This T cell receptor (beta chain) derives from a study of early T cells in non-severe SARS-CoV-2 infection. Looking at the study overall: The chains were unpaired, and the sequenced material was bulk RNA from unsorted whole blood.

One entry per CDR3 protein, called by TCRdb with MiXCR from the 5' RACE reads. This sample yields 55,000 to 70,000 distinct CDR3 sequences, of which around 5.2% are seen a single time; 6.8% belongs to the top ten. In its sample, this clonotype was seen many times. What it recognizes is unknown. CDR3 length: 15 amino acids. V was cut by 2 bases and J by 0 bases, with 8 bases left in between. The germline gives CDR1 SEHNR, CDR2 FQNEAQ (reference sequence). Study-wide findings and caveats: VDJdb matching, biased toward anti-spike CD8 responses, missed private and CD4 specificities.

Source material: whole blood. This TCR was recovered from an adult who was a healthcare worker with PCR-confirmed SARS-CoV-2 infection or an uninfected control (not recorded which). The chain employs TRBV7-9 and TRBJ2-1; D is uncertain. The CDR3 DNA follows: TGTGCCAGCAGCTTAATGAGGAGCTCCTACAATGAGCAGTTCTTC. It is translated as CASSLMRSSYNEQFF. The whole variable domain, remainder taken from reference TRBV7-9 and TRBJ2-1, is DTGVSQNPRHKITKRGQNVTFRCDPISEHNRLYWYRQTLGQGPEFLTYFQNEAQLEKSRLLSDRFSAERPKGSFSTLEIQRTEQGDSAMYLCASSLMRSSYNEQFFGPGTRLTVL.